The T cell receptor (beta chain) described here comes from a study of T cells expressing NK-cell markers. Study-level background: Investigators obtained TCR beta repertoires from sorted CD3+CD56+NKG2C+, CD3+CD56+NKG2C- and CD3+CD56-NKG2C+ T cells. Findings and limits, study-wide: These clonotypes, the leaders elsewhere, also led the CD3+CD56-NKG2C+ fraction in several donors. Top CD8+ clonotypes included the dominant CD3+CD56+NKG2C+ clonotypes in several donors.

Comments on this clonotype: The antigen is unknown.

The CDR3 has 16 residues. Per germline, CDR1 ENHRY and CDR2 SYGVKD. Scientists made TCR beta cDNA using 5'RACE template switching with UMIs. Reanalyzing the 5' RACE reads, TCRdb keeps one entry per CDR3 protein, without DNA. The sample totals approximately 15,000 distinct CDR3 sequences. Sequenced: blood T cells: a sorted CD56 or NKG2C T cell subset, CD4+ or CD8+ T cells, or bulk PBMC T cells (not recorded which). The genes are TRBV10-3 and TRBJ2-3. The TCR sequence derives from a man aged 18 to 70 in good health. CDR3 loop: CAISESGPVPTDTQYF.